The next 10 T cell receptor beta chains were all read from a single sample in a study of post-analysis software for immune sequencing data. Study results and caveats: Patients carried several TRBV segments more frequently than controls did, and TRBV5-6, TRBV5-1 and TRBV20-1 were among them.

Unique molecular identifiers featured in each of the TCR beta cDNA libraries. Using its own MiXCR run on the PCR reads, TCRdb lists one record per CDR3 protein. The data contain about 820,000 distinct CDR3 sequences, about 57% of them singletons. These TCRs are of unknown antigen specificity. The material sequenced was blood. These receptors all stem from a girl aged 10 to 17 with multiple sclerosis.

This clonotype has only one observation. This chain connects TRBV3-1 to TRBJ2-7; 8 nucleotides match TRBD2. The CDR3 spans 14 residues. Per germline, CDR1 LGHDT and CDR2 YNNKEL (reference sequence). J lost 4 bases, V lost 4 bases, and 6 bases had no gene match. CDR3 in DNA: TGTGCCAGCAGCCGGACGGGAGGGAGGTACGAGCAGTACTTC. Protein sequence: CASSRTGGRYEQYF.

The chain recombines TRBV5-1 with TRBJ2-7; unclear D gene. Matching the DNA end better, TRBJ2-5 makes the J call doubtful. CDR3 length equals 13 residues. Looked up from germline, CDR1 is SGHRS and CDR2 is YFSETQ. The CDR3 is CASSWLDQETQYF. The CDR3 DNA reads TGCGCCAGCAGCTGGCTAGATCAAGAGACCCAGTACTTC.

This clonotype was seen a few times. This sequence joins TRBV20-1 and TRBJ2-5; D might be TRBD2 (5 bases). CDR1 DFQATT and CDR2 SNEGSKA come from the germline V gene (reference sequence). This CDR3 spans 18 amino acids. Deletions cut 0 bases from V and 1 base from J, with 21 bases between. CDR3 sequence reads: CSARDEGRNRWAQETQYF. The CDR3, as DNA: TGCAGTGCTAGAGATGAGGGTCGAAACCGTTGGGCCCAAGAGACCCAGTACTTC.

The J gene is TRBJ2-1, the V gene TRBV10-3; D is uncertain. Germline loops: CDR1 ENHRY, CDR2 SYGVKD. The CDR3 runs 14 residues. Trimming pared 0 bases from V and 6 bases from J, leaving 9 bases between. The CDR3 reads CAISESGGINEQFF. For the CDR3, the DNA is TGTGCCATCAGTGAGTCTGGCGGAATCAATGAGCAGTTCTTC.

This clonotype was counted between two and nine times. The chain couples TRBV4-1 to TRBJ2-5, with no clear D. There are 13 residues in the CDR3. The germline gives CDR1 MGHRA, CDR2 YSYEKL. Trimming removed 0 bases from V and 2 bases from J, with 4 bases in between. CDR3 DNA sequence: TGCGCCAGCAGCCAAGAGATGCAAGAGACCCAGTACTTC. Residues: CASSQEMQETQYF.

This chain joins TRBV5-5 and TRBJ2-7; D not certain. The V end lost 0 bases, the J end lost 3 bases, and 10 bases lay between the germline ends. The length of the CDR3 is 14 residues. The germline CDR1 and CDR2 sequences are SGHKS and YYEKEE (reference sequence). The CDR3: CASSLEGLIYEQYF. The DNA of the CDR3 is TGTGCCAGCAGCTTGGAAGGATTAATCTACGAGCAGTACTTC.

This clonotype was recorded once. This chain connects TRBV7-2 to TRBJ2-4; 7 positions agree with TRBD2. CDR3 size: 13 residues. Germline CDR1 and CDR2: SGHTA and FQGNSA. J gave up 8 bases and V 3 bases, and 4 bases lay outside the gene matches. The CDR3 protein is CASSFDGGYIQYF. The CDR3 region has the DNA TGTGCCAGCAGCTTCGACGGGGGGTACATTCAGTACTTC.

Remarks on this clonotype: One end of the junction does not line up with germline, which may come from a read error. The chain has TRBV5-1 and TRBJ2-3, with a possible D match to TRBD1 (5 bases). Germline assignment: CDR1 SGHRS and CDR2 YFSETQ. The CDR3 sequence is 16 residues long. DNA for the CDR3: TGCGCCAGCAGCTTGGGTCAGGGCCCGAGCACGGATACGCAGTATTTT. Protein product: CASSLGQGPSTDTQYF.

Notes on this clonotype: Germline and junction disagree at one end, which may indicate a read error. The rearrangement joins TRBV6-2 or TRBV6-3 to TRBJ2-1; TRBD2 matches 9 bases. CDR1 MNHEY and CDR2 SVGEGT come from the germline V gene. The CDR3 consists of 20 residues. The CDR3 region has the DNA TGTGCCAGCAGTTACTCGGCAGGGACTAGCCCCCTCCGGGCTTACAATAAGCAGTTCTTC. Translation: CASSYSAGTSPLRAYNKQFF.

This clonotype was counted only a few times. This chain joins TRBV21-1 and TRBJ2-7; the table names TRBD1, a call not compared with the DNA. TRBV21-1 is a listed pseudogene. There are 13 residues in the CDR3. CDR3 protein: CASSKQGAYEQYF. The CDR3, as DNA: TGTGCCAGCAGCAAACAGGGGGCTTACGAGCAGTACTTC.